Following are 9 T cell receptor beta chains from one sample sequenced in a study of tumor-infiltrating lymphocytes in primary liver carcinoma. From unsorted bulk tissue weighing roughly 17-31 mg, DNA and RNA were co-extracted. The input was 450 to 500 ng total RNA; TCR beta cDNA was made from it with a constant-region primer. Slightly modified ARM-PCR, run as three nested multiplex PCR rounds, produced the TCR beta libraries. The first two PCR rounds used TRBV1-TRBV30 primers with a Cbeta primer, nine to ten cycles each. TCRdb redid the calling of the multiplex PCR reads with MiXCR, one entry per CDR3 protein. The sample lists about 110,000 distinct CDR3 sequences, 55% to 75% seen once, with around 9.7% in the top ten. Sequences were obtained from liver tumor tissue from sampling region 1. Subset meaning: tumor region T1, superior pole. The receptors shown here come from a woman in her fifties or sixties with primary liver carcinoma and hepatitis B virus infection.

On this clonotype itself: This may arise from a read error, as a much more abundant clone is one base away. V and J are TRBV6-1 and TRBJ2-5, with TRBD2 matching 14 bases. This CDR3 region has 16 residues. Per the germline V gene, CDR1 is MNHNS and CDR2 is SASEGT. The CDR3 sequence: CASSGPRLAGGRAHYF. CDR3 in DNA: TGTGCCAGCAGTGGCCCAAGACTAGCGGGAGGGAGGGCCCACTACTTC.

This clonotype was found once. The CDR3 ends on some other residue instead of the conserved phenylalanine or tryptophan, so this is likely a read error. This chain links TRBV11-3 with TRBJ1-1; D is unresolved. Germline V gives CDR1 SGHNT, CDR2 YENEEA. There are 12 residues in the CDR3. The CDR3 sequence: CVSSLTNTEAFV. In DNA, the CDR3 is TGTGTCAGTAGCTTGACGAACACTGAAGCTTTCGTT.

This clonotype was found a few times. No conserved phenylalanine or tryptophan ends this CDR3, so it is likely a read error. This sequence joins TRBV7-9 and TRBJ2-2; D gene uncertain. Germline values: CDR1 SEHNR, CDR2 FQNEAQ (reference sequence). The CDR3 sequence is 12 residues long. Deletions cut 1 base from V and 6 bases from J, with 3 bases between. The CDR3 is CASSLGPGELFL. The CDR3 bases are TGTGCCAGCAGCTTAGGGCCCGGGGAGCTGTTTCTT.

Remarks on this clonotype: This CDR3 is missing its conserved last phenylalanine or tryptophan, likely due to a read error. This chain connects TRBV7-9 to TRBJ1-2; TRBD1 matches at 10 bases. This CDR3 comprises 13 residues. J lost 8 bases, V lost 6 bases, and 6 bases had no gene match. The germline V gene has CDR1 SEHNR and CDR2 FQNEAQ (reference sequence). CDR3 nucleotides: TGTGCCAGCAGTTCGGGACAGGGGATGGGCTACACCCTC. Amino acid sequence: CASSSGQGMGYTL.

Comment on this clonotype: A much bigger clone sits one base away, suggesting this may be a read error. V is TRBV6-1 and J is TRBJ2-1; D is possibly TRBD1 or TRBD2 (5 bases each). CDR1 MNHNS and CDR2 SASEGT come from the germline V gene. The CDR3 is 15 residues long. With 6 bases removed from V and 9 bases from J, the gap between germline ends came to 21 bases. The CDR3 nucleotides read TGTGCCAGCAGGCCGCCTCGGGGCTCGGACATTGAGCAGTTCTTC. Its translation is CASRPPRGSDIEQFF.

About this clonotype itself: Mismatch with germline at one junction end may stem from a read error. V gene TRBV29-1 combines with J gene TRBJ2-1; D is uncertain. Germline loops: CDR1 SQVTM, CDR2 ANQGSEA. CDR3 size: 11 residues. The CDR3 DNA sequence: TGCTGCGTTGAGACCTATAATGAGCAGTTCTTC. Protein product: CCVETYNEQFF.

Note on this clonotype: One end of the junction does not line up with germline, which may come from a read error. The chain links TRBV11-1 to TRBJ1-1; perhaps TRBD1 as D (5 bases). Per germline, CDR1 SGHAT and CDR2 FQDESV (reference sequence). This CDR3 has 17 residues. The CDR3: CASSSPGGGSSNTEVLF. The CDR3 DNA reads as TGTGCCAGCAGCTCCCCCGGCGGGGGGAGCTCAAACACTGAAGTTCTCTTT. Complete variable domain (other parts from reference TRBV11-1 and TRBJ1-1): EAEVAQSPRYKITEKSQAVAFWCDPISGHATLYWYRQILGQGPELLVQFQDESVVDDSQLPKDRFSAERLKGVDSTLKIQPAELGDSAMYLCASSSPGGGSSNTEVLFGQGTRLTVV.

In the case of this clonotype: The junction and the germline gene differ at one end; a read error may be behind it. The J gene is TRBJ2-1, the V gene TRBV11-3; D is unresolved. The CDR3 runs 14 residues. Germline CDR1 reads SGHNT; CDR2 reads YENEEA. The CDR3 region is CASGLGVSTNEQFF. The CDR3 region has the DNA TGTGCCAGCGGCTTAGGCGTGAGCACTAATGAGCAGTTTTTC.

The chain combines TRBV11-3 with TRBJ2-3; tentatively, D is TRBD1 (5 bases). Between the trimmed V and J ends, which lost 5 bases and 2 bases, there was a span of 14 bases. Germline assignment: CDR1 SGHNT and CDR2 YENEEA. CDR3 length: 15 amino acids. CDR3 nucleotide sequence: TGTGCCAGCAGCCATGGGAAGGGGATCACAGATACGCAGTATTTT. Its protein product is CASSHGKGITDTQYF.